This TCR beta chain came from a study of blood T cell repertoires in COVID-19. At the level of the study: From T cells, B-cell-depleted T cells, or PBMCs came the material, which was cDNA or gDNA.

This clone has just a few counts. The CDR3 is 14 residues long. V dropped 6 bases and J dropped 5 bases, with 16 bases sitting between them. Germline CDR1 and CDR2: SNHLY and FYNNEI. Data came from immunoSEQ multiplex PCR; TCRdb stores just in-frame clones and leaves some out. The sample lists around 69,000 clones; roughly 85% were seen once. Sequencing used peripheral blood. The V gene is TRBV2, the J gene TRBJ1-1; D uncertain. The clonotype originates from a woman aged 55-70 years with acute or convalescent COVID-19. The CDR3 bases are TGTGCCAGCAGCCTTTCACGACCGGGTACTGAAGCTTTCTTT. It is translated as CASSLSRPGTEAFF.